This TCR beta chain was identified in a study of blood T cell repertoires in COVID-19. With 8 bases removed from V and 4 bases from J, the gap between germline ends came to 16 bases. CDR1 is SNHLY, CDR2 FYNNEI, per germline. The CDR3 has 14 amino acids. Profiled with immunoSEQ multiplex PCR; TCRdb holds only in-frame clones, not every one. The sample has fewer than 250,000 clones; roughly 82% are singletons. The receptor's source is a woman between 50 and 59 years old who had recovered from COVID-19. Sequenced: PBMCs or T cells enriched from blood (not recorded which). The rearrangement joins TRBV2 to TRBJ2-3; the D is unclear. The CDR3 bases are TGTGCCAGCGCCGGTGCCGGGTTCGCAGATACGCAGTATTTT. Its translation: CASAGAGFADTQYF. Complete variable domain (other parts from reference TRBV2 and TRBJ2-3): EPEVTQTPSHQVTQMGQEVILRCVPISNHLYFYWYRQILGQKVEFLVSFYNNEISEKSEIFDDQFSVERPDGSNFTLKIRSTKLEDSAMYFCASAGAGFADTQYFGPGTRLTVL.